This is a list of T cell receptor beta chains from one sample in a study of cytomegalovirus exposure and HLA in healthy donors. Data came from immunoSEQ multiplex PCR; TCRdb stores just in-frame clones and leaves some out. The sample includes roughly 110,000 clones, roughly 80% of them seen just once. Material: PBMCs. All receptors come from a man aged 25 to 45 in good health and CMV-seronegative. The CDR3 runs from the conserved cysteine through the conserved F or W. D genes are given only for firm matches. Part of the rows lack a size; the others show once, few, many or a class for expanded clones.

CDR3nt | CDR3aa | v_gene | abundance | d_gene | j_gene
TGTGCCTGGGTGCGAGGGGAGACCCAGTACTTC | CAWVRGETQYF | TRBV30 | . | . | TRBJ2-5
TGTGCCAGCATTCTCAGCGGGAGTGGCACAGATACGCAGTATTTT | CASILSGSGTDTQYF | TRBV13 | . | TRBD2 | TRBJ2-3
TGTGCCAGCAGCATGATGACAGATAATTACGAGCAGTACTTC | CASSMMTDNYEQYF | TRBV7-9 | . | . | TRBJ2-7
TGTGCCAGCAGTTCAAGAGGGTACTATAATTCACCCCTCCACTTT | CASSSRGYYNSPLHF | TRBV6-5 | . | . | TRBJ1-6
TGTGCCAGCAGCCGCCTGACACCGGCCGTTAATGAAAAACTGTTTTTT | CASSRLTPAVNEKLFF | TRBV4-2 | . | . | TRBJ1-4
TGTGCCAGCAGCGTAGGAGGGGGGGGGCAGTTCTTC | CASSVGGGGQFF | TRBV9 | . | . | TRBJ2-1
TGTGCCAGTAGTCGCGGAGGCGGTGTTGAACAGTTCTTC | CASSRGGGVEQFF | TRBV19 | . | . | TRBJ2-1
TGTGCCAGCGCCAGTGGCGAGACCCAGTACTTC | CASASGETQYF | TRBV19 | once | . | TRBJ2-5
TGCAGCGTTGAAGTTAGTAGCGTGGAGACCCAGTACTTC | CSVEVSSVETQYF | TRBV29-1 | . | . | TRBJ2-5
TGTGCCAGCAGCTTGGCTAGGGGGTTTGGGCAGTATGGCTACACCTTC | CASSLARGFGQYGYTF | TRBV7-9 | . | . | TRBJ1-2
TGTGCCAGCGGTTGGACAGGGGGGAATTCACCCCTCCACTTT | CASGWTGGNSPLHF | TRBV25-1 | . | TRBD1 | TRBJ1-6
TGTGCCAGCAGCCGAGGGTCGGTAGCTACTTATGGTGAAGCTTTCTTT | CASSRGSVATYGEAFF | TRBV5-6 | . | . | TRBJ1-1
TGTGCCAGCAGTGACAGATTGACCCAGTACTTC | CASSDRLTQYF | TRBV27 | . | . | TRBJ2-5
TGTGCCAGCAGCTTCCTTATTGGGGAGGAGCAGTACTTC | CASSFLIGEEQYF | TRBV11-2 | once | . | TRBJ2-7
TGTGCCAGCAGCTCCGACAGGGCGGTGGGCTACACCTTC | CASSSDRAVGYTF | TRBV7-6 | . | TRBD1 | TRBJ1-2
TGTGCCTGGAGTCTCGTGGCGACTTGGGTCCACTTT | CAWSLVATWVHF | TRBV30 | . | . | TRBJ1-6
TGCGCCAGCAGTAGCGGGAGAAATAATTTCTACGAGCAGTACTTC | CASSSGRNNFYEQYF | TRBV10-1 | . | TRBD2 | TRBJ2-7
TGTGCTTCCGGACAGAACTATGGCTACACCTTC | CASGQNYGYTF | TRBV6-4 | . | . | TRBJ1-2
TGTGCCAGTAAGAGTTCAAATACCGGGGAGCTGTTTTTT | CASKSSNTGELFF | TRBV19 | . | . | TRBJ2-2
TGTGCCAGTAGTATCGGAAGGACAGCGACTGGCTACACCTTC | CASSIGRTATGYTF | TRBV19 | . | . | TRBJ1-2
TGTGCCACCAGCACGGGGACAGGGGGGACAGAGACCCAGTACTTC | CATSTGTGGTETQYF | TRBV15 | few | TRBD1 | TRBJ2-5
TGTGCCAGCAGTGAAGTAGGAGTCCGGGACTATGGCTACACCTTC | CASSEVGVRDYGYTF | TRBV2 | once | . | TRBJ1-2
TGTGCCAGCCGTTTAGGAGGGGTAAACGAGCAGTACTTC | CASRLGGVNEQYF | TRBV6-5 | few | . | TRBJ2-7